Each of the 31 T cell receptor beta chains below was sequenced from the same sample in a study of Ad26.COV2.S vaccination and SARS-CoV-2 variants (dated by TCRdb to about 2021). Library prep was done by the immunoSEQ multiplex PCR assay. Imported from immuneACCESS, the table was reduced by TCRdb to in-frame sequences with V and J called. These copies leave out some clones; in studies compared against another copy, an unresolved V gene accounts for under half, and the cause of the remainder is not known. The sample table holds some 290,000 clones, of which 70% to 90% were seen once. The ten most abundant clones make up 1.9% of the sample. This sample's treatment or condition label indicates: roughly 18 received Ad26.COV2.S at low or high dose, single or two shots; about 5 received placebo; per-sample allocation not given. For vaccine and placebo recipients, the sequenced repertoires came from samples collected on day 63 after the first injection.

Sequencing was performed on peripheral blood, taken in a trial of Ad26.COV2.S vaccine versus placebo. These receptor sequences come from a person aged 18-65 years who received the Ad26.COV2.S COVID-19 vaccine or a placebo.

CDR3 residues: CASSLSPRREGGYTF. The DNA for the CDR3 is TGTGCCAGCAGTTTATCGCCACGCAGGGAGGGTGGCTACACCTTC. The chain joins TRBV27 to TRBJ1-2, with TRBD1 as a possible D gene (5 bases). This CDR3 contains 15 residues. With 0 bases removed from V and 7 bases from J, the gap between germline ends came to 15 bases. The germline V gene encodes CDR1 MNHEY and CDR2 SMNVEV (reference sequence).

The chain carries TRBV7-3 and TRBJ1-2, with TRBD1 identical over 8 bases. The junction had 13 bases not matched to a gene; V was cut back by 5 bases and J by 8 bases. Germline V gene lookup returns CDR1 SGHTA and CDR2 FQGTGA. The CDR3 is made up of 15 amino acids. CDR3 sequence: CASSQVAGGAWGYTF. DNA of the CDR3: TGTGCCAGCAGCCAAGTGGCAGGGGGCGCGTGGGGCTACACCTTC.

This chain joins TRBV6-1 and TRBJ1-3; D is uncertain. With 3 bases removed from V and 0 bases from J, the gap between germline ends came to 3 bases. CDR1 and CDR2 (germline): MNHNS, SASEGT. The CDR3 length is 13 residues. The CDR3 region is CASSEDSGNTIYF. CDR3 nucleotide sequence: TGTGCCAGCAGTGAGGACTCTGGAAACACCATATATTTT.

A word on this clone: Other DNA sequences in the sample encode the same CDR3. The V and J genes are TRBV25-1 and TRBJ2-1; 9 bases line up with TRBD2. Per germline, CDR1 MGHDK and CDR2 SYGVNS. The CDR3 has 14 amino acids. The V segment lost 6 bases and the J segment 2 bases; nucleotides outside the gene matches: 2. CDR3 coding DNA: TGTGCCAGCAGGAGCGGGGGGCCCTACAATGAGCAGTTCTTC. This sequence encodes CASRSGGPYNEQFF.

The rearrangement links TRBV30 to TRBJ2-3, with a weak D call TRBD2 (5 bases). CDR1 is GTSNPN and CDR2 is SVGIG in the germline V gene (reference sequence). The CDR3 loop spans 11 amino acids. V was trimmed by 6 bases and J by 4 bases, leaving 8 bases between them. The CDR3 DNA follows: TGTGCCTGCGGGGTTGCAGATACGCAGTATTTT. This sequence encodes CACGVADTQYF.

In regard to this clone: Relative to the germline gene, one junction end is altered; a read error may explain this. This chain joins TRBV15 and TRBJ2-5; 12 nucleotides match TRBD1. CDR3 length equals 17 residues. Germline lookup yields CDR1 LNHNV and CDR2 YYDKDF (reference sequence). The CDR3 sequence: CATSGDRDRGLWETQYF. CDR3 nucleotide sequence: TGTGCCACCAGCGGAGACCGGGACAGGGGGCTCTGGGAGACCCAGTACTTC.

The rearrangement uses TRBV5-6 and TRBJ1-5, with D perhaps matching TRBD1 (5 bases). The CDR3 loop spans 15 amino acids. V was clipped by 4 bases and J by 3 bases, with 14 bases between them. CDR1 SGHDT and CDR2 YYEEEE come from the germline V gene. The CDR3 DNA reads TGTGCCAGCAGCCCAAGGGGCCGGGACAATCAGCCCCAGCATTTT. Translating gives CASSPRGRDNQPQHF.

Ten or more counts support this clone. The chain joins TRBV9 to TRBJ1-4, with a weak D call TRBD1 (5 bases). The CDR3 is 14 residues long. Germline V gene data show CDR1 as SGDLS and CDR2 as YYNGEE. Trimming removed 5 bases from V and 8 bases from J, with 16 bases in between. This chain's CDR3 is CASSRGEVREKLFF. In DNA, the CDR3 is TGTGCCAGCAGTCGGGGGGAGGTTCGGGAAAAACTGTTTTTT.

Ten or more counts support this clone. J is TRBJ2-3 and V is TRBV6-2 or TRBV6-3; D perhaps matches TRBD2 (5 bases). CDR3 size: 15 residues. CDR1 and CDR2 from the germline V gene are MNHEY and SVGEGT. Trimming pared 5 bases from V and 3 bases from J, leaving 15 bases between. CDR3 sequence (DNA): TGTGCCAGCAGTCGCCCCGTCGGGGTAACAGATACGCAGTATTTT. It encodes CASSRPVGVTDTQYF.

The chain combines TRBV9 with TRBJ1-1, with 10 nucleotides matching TRBD1. This CDR3 comprises 15 residues. V lost 4 bases to trimming and J lost 4 bases; unmatched junction nucleotides: 7. Germline V gives CDR1 SGDLS, CDR2 YYNGEE. CDR3 in amino acids: CASSPQGQGFTEAFF. Written as DNA, the CDR3 is TGTGCCAGCAGCCCGCAGGGACAGGGGTTCACTGAAGCTTTCTTT. The entire variable domain, with the rest obtained from reference TRBV9 and TRBJ1-1, is as follows: DSGVTQTPKHLITATGQRVTLRCSPRSGDLSVYWYQQSLDQGLQFLIQYYNGEERAKGNILERFSAQQFPDLHSELNLSSLELGDSALYFCASSPQGQGFTEAFFGQGTRLTVV.

V gene TRBV11-2 combines with J gene TRBJ1-2, with TRBD1 identical over 7 bases. The junction had 15 bases not matched to a gene; V was cut back by 5 bases and J by 6 bases. Germline lookup yields CDR1 SGHAT and CDR2 FQNNGV. This CDR3 is 16 amino acids long. Here the CDR3 reads CASSQHLRQGLHGYTF. The CDR3 DNA sequence: TGTGCCAGCAGCCAACACCTCCGACAGGGCTTACATGGCTACACCTTC.

The chain recombines TRBV19 with TRBJ1-4, with 7 nucleotides matching TRBD1. The CDR3 is 15 amino acids. Germline V CDR1 and CDR2: LNHDA, SQIVND (reference sequence). With V trimmed by 4 bases and J by 3 bases, 5 bases remained unmatched. CDR3 loop: CASSTDRFANEKLFF. CDR3 bases: TGTGCCAGTAGTACGGACAGGTTTGCTAATGAAAAACTGTTTTTT.

This sequence joins TRBV3-1 (or the pseudogene TRBV3-2) and TRBJ2-1; 11 bases line up with TRBD2. The CDR3 runs 16 residues. V dropped 1 base and J dropped 7; count of bases not matched to a gene: 6. From germline, CDR1 is LGHDT and CDR2 YNNKEL (reference sequence). This CDR3 is CASSQARTSGHNEQFF. CDR3 in DNA: TGTGCCAGCAGCCAAGCCCGGACTAGCGGGCATAATGAGCAGTTCTTC.

The V call is TRBV5-4, the J call TRBJ2-7, with D perhaps being TRBD1 or TRBD2 (6 bases each). Trimming took 4 bases from V and 5 from J, leaving 16 bases between them. This CDR3 is built from 14 residues. In germline, CDR1 is SGHNT, CDR2 YYREEE (reference sequence). CDR3 loop: CASSRDPGADEQYF. The CDR3 bases are TGTGCCAGCAGCCGGGATCCGGGGGCGGACGAGCAGTACTTC.

The chain combines TRBV19 with TRBJ1-1; 7 nucleotides line up with TRBD1. The CDR3 contains 14 residues. The V gene end was trimmed by 11 bases and the J gene end by 1 base; junction bases not matched to a gene: 10. Germline-derived CDR1 and CDR2 are LNHDA and SQIVND (reference sequence). The CDR3 bases are TGTGCCGGTACCCTGGACAGGTCGAACACTGAAGCTTTCTTT. Protein sequence: CAGTLDRSNTEAFF.

The sample holds a few counts of this clone. The V call is TRBV2, the J call TRBJ1-5; maybe TRBD1 (6 bases). The V end lost 10 bases, the J end lost 4 bases, and 11 bases lay between the germline ends. CDR3 size: 12 residues. Germline CDR1 is SNHLY and CDR2 is FYNNEI. Here the CDR3 reads CATGAGNQPQHF. The CDR3, as DNA: TGTGCCACAGGGGCGGGTAATCAGCCCCAGCATTTT.

The V gene is TRBV5-1, the J gene TRBJ2-7; 7 bases are shared with TRBD1. The CDR3 sequence is 14 residues long. Unmatched junction bases numbered 6, after V lost 4 bases and J lost 2 bases. Germline V CDR1 and CDR2: SGHRS, YFSETQ. CDR3 bases: TGCGCCAGCAGCCCGGGACAGCGTACCTACGAGCAGTACTTC. Its protein is CASSPGQRTYEQYF.

The CDR3 is CASSLKDEKLFF. DNA of the CDR3: TGTGCCAGCAGCTTAAAGGATGAAAAACTGTTTTTT. The chain employs TRBV7-9 and TRBJ1-4; D is ambiguous. V lost 2 bases and J lost 6, with 4 bases in between. The CDR3 is 12 amino acids. CDR1 and CDR2 from the germline V gene are SEHNR and FQNEAQ (reference sequence).

J is TRBJ2-4 and V is TRBV29-1; 15 nucleotides line up with TRBD2. This CDR3 has 15 residues. Germline loops: CDR1 SQVTM, CDR2 ANQGSEA. J gave up 5 bases and V 4 bases, and 3 bases lay outside the gene matches. Written as DNA, the CDR3 is TGCAGCGTTGGGACTAGCGGGGGGGCACAAAACATTCAGTACTTC. It is translated as CSVGTSGGAQNIQYF.

The CDR3 is CASSYSSQAGEKLFF. CDR3 nucleotide sequence: TGTGCCAGCAGTTACTCGTCACAGGCAGGGGAAAAACTGTTTTTT. The chain employs TRBV6-5 and TRBJ1-4, with D maybe TRBD1 (5 bases). The germline CDR1 and CDR2 sequences are MNHEY and SVGAGI. Trimming pared 0 bases from V and 8 bases from J, leaving 13 bases between. The CDR3 spans 15 residues.

V is TRBV30 and J is TRBJ1-1; the D is unclear. In germline, CDR1 is GTSNPN, CDR2 SVGIG (reference sequence). CDR3 size: 16 residues. V lost 0 bases and J 6 bases, leaving 20 bases between the germline ends. Here the CDR3 reads CAWSVLRHPRGPEAFF. The CDR3 DNA reads TGTGCCTGGAGTGTACTAAGACACCCCAGAGGCCCTGAAGCTTTCTTT.

V gene TRBV19 combines with J gene TRBJ2-3; the match to TRBD1 covers 8 bases. Trimming took 2 bases from V and 8 from J; bases not matched to a gene: 6. Germline V gene lookup returns CDR1 LNHDA and CDR2 SQIVND (reference sequence). The CDR3 covers 14 residues. The CDR3 nucleotides are TGTGCCAGTAGTATAAGGCGAGGACAGGGTACGCAGTATTTT. Protein sequence: CASSIRRGQGTQYF.

This clone is a singleton in its sample. This chain connects TRBV25-1 to TRBJ1-2, with D tentatively TRBD1 (6 bases). Trimming removed 1 base from V and 4 bases from J, with 10 bases in between. This CDR3 is 14 amino acids long. Germline V gene data show CDR1 as MGHDK and CDR2 as SYGVNS. CDR3 coding DNA: TGTGCCAGCAGTGAATCCGGGGGCGGCTATGGCTACACCTTC. Translating it yields CASSESGGGYGYTF.

The genes are TRBV7-2 and TRBJ2-3; D gene unclear. V was shortened by 7 bases and J by 4 bases, with 9 bases between the two germline ends. The CDR3 contains 12 residues. Germline loops: CDR1 SGHTA, CDR2 FQGNSA. CDR3 sequence: CASTQSSDTQYF. CDR3 DNA: TGTGCCAGCACCCAGTCTTCAGATACGCAGTATTTT.

The chain combines TRBV5-1 with TRBJ2-6; no definite D call. CDR3 length: 13 residues. The germline V gene has CDR1 SGHRS and CDR2 YFSETQ. Trimming left V 2 bases short and J 1 base short, with 1 base between. DNA for the CDR3: TGCGCCAGCAGCTTATCTGGGGCCAACGTCCTGACTTTC. This translates into CASSLSGANVLTF.

The chain employs TRBV5-1 and TRBJ1-1, with D perhaps TRBD1 (6 bases). V lost 5 bases and J 2 bases, leaving 13 bases between the germline ends. CDR1 SGHRS and CDR2 YFSETQ come from the germline V gene. The CDR3 sequence is 14 residues long. The CDR3: CASSYSGGNTEAFF. The CDR3 DNA reads TGCGCCAGCAGTTATTCTGGGGGCAACACTGAAGCTTTCTTT.

This clone was observed once. This rearrangement joins TRBV6-2 or TRBV6-3 to TRBJ2-7; tentatively, D is TRBD2 (6 bases). The CDR3 length is 15 residues. V lost 0 bases and J lost 3, with 12 bases in between. CDR1 is MNHEY, CDR2 SVGEGT, per germline. CDR3 sequence: CASSYSGGVHYEQYF. For the CDR3, the DNA is TGTGCCAGCAGTTACTCAGGAGGGGTACACTACGAGCAGTACTTC.

The DNA for the CDR3 is TGTGCCAGCAGCTTGGGTCTGGGTAGCGATGAGCAGTTCTTC. This encodes CASSLGLGSDEQFF. J is TRBJ2-1 and V is TRBV7-2; D might be TRBD2 (5 bases). Germline lookup yields CDR1 SGHTA and CDR2 FQGNSA. Between the trimmed V and J ends, which lost 3 bases and 8 bases, there was a span of 14 bases. CDR3 length: 14 amino acids. The variable domain in full, completed from reference TRBV7-2 and TRBJ2-1, reads GAGVSQSPSNKVTEKGKDVELRCDPISGHTALYWYRQSLGQGLEFLIYFQGNSAPDKSGLPSDRFSAERTGGSVSTLTIQRTQQEDSAVYLCASSLGLGSDEQFFGPGTRLTVL.

This clone was recorded only once. V and J are TRBV7-9 and TRBJ1-5; TRBD1 matches 7 bases. V lost 4 bases and J lost 1; bases outside the gene matches: 7. The CDR3 consists of 16 residues. In germline, CDR1 is SEHNR, CDR2 FQNEAQ (reference sequence). CDR3 nucleotides: TGTGCCAGCAGCTCGCACAGGGGCGAGAGCAATCAGCCCCAGCATTTT. Protein product: CASSSHRGESNQPQHF.

The rearrangement links TRBV4-3 to TRBJ2-5; tentative D call: TRBD2 (5 bases). This CDR3 region has 13 residues. CDR1 LGHNA and CDR2 YSLEER come from the germline V gene. V lost 4 bases and J lost 4, with 10 bases in between. The CDR3 here is CASSPQLGETQYF. CDR3 nucleotides: TGCGCCAGCAGCCCACAACTAGGAGAGACCCAGTACTTC.

The CDR3 is CASSLIGTSTDTQYF. CDR3 DNA: TGTGCCAGCAGCTTAATCGGCACGAGCACAGATACGCAGTATTTT. The chain carries TRBV7-9 and TRBJ2-3; D is uncertain. Trimming pared 2 bases from V and 0 bases from J, leaving 9 bases between. The CDR3 length is 15 residues. Per the germline V gene, CDR1 is SEHNR and CDR2 is FQNEAQ (reference sequence).